A selection of T cell receptor beta chains follows, all from one sample in a study of cytomegalovirus exposure and HLA in healthy donors. Sequenced by immunoSEQ multiplex PCR; TCRdb stores in-frame clones only, minus some. The sample has approximately 180,000 clones; around 75% are singletons. Sequencing input: PBMCs. These receptors were collected from a woman aged 45-60 years in good health and CMV-seronegative. The CDR3 runs from the conserved cysteine through the conserved F or W. The D gene is left open where the match is weak. Expanded clones get a size class; other rows say once, few or many, or leave the size out.

j_gene | v_gene | abundance | len | d_gene | CDR3nt | CDR3aa
TRBJ1-1 | TRBV7-2 | - | 14 | TRBD1 | TGTGCCAGCAGCATGGGACAGCTTAACACTGAAGTTTTCTTT | CASSMGQLNTEVFF
TRBJ2-1 | TRBV5-1 | few | 14 | - | TGCGCCAGCTCCGGGACTGTCTCCTACAATGAGCAGTTCTTC | CASSGTVSYNEQFF
TRBJ1-2 | TRBV25-1 | - | 14 | TRBD1 | TGTGCCAGCAGTGAATATGACAGGGGATATGGCTACACCTTC | CASSEYDRGYGYTF
TRBJ1-6 | TRBV5-4 | - | 16 | - | TGTGCCAGCAGCTCGAGGGCGGTAACCTATAATTCACCCCTCCACTTT | CASSSRAVTYNSPLHF
TRBJ1-5 | TRBV19 | - | 16 | TRBD1 | TGTGCCAGTAGACAAACAGGGGGCGCGGACAATCAGCCCCAGCATTTT | CASRQTGGADNQPQHF
TRBJ2-2 | TRBV7-2 | - | 18 | TRBD1 | TGTGCCAGCAGCTACCCCACGTTGGCAGGGGGCAACACCGGGGAGCTGTTTTTT | CASSYPTLAGGNTGELFF
TRBJ1-1 | TRBV5-1 | - | 16 | - | TGCGCCAGCAGCTCTTCAGGGGCTTCGATGAACACTGAAGCTTTCTTT | CASSSSGASMNTEAFF
TRBJ2-7 | TRBV27 | - | 17 | TRBD2 | TGTGCCAGCAGCCTACGGGGGGTACTTACCGACTCCTACGAGCAGTACTTC | CASSLRGVLTDSYEQYF
TRBJ2-2 | TRBV11-3 | - | 16 | TRBD2 | TGTGCCAGCAGTCCTACTAGCGGGGCGAACACCGGGGAGCTGTTTTTT | CASSPTSGANTGELFF
TRBJ2-7 | TRBV4-3 | - | 17 | - | TGCGCCAGCAGCCAAGAGGGAGAGGGCCCACCCTCCTACGAGCAGTACTTC | CASSQEGEGPPSYEQYF
TRBJ1-5 | TRBV9 | - | 13 | - | TGTGCCAGCAGCGGACCGGCCGGGCAGCCCCAGCATTTT | CASSGPAGQPQHF
TRBJ1-4 | TRBV2 | few | 13 | TRBD1 | TGTGCCAGCACCCGGGACAGCGGGGAAAAACTGTTTTTT | CASTRDSGEKLFF
TRBJ2-7 | TRBV10-3 | - | 16 | TRBD2 | TGTGCCATCAGTTTACTTCAAGCGGGAGGGCGGTACGAGCAGTACTTC | CAISLLQAGGRYEQYF
TRBJ2-7 | TRBV4-3 | - | 15 | - | TGCGCCAGCAGCCAAGATCTTGGCAGATCCTACGAGCAGTACTTC | CASSQDLGRSYEQYF